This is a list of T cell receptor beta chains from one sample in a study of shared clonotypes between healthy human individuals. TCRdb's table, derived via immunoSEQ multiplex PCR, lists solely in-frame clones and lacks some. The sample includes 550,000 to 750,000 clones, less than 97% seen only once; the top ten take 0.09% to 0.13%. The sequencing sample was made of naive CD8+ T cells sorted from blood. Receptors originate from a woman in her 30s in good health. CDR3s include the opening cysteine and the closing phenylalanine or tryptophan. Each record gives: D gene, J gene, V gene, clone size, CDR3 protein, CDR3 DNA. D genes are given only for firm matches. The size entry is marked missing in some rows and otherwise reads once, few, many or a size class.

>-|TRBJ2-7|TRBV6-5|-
CASSYGLPYEQYF
TGTGCCAGCAGTTACGGACTTCCATACGAGCAGTACTTC
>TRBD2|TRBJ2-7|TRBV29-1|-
CSVEDKLAGVYEQYF
TGCAGCGTTGAAGATAAGCTAGCGGGAGTTTACGAGCAGTACTTC
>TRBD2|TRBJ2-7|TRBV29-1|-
CSVVFLAGVYEQYF
TGCAGCGTTGTTTTCCTAGCGGGAGTCTACGAGCAGTACTTC
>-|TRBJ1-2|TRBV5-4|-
CASKGGHYGYTF
TGTGCCAGCAAGGGAGGACATTATGGCTACACCTTC
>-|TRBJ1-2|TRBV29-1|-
CSVAHTTPNYGYTF
TGCAGCGTCGCCCACACCACACCTAACTATGGCTACACCTTC
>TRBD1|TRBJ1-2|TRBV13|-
CASSPELDRGVEGYTF
TGTGCCAGCAGCCCGGAACTCGACAGGGGCGTCGAGGGCTACACCTTC
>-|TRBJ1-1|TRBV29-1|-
CSVRGGDRNTEAFF
TGCAGCGTCCGAGGGGGGGATCGAAACACTGAAGCTTTCTTT
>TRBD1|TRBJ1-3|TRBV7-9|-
CASSLAGTGASGNTIYF
TGTGCCAGCAGCTTAGCGGGGACAGGGGCCTCTGGAAACACCATATATTTT
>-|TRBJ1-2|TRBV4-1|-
CASSQGADRNYGYTF
TGCGCCAGCAGCCAAGGGGCTGACAGGAACTATGGCTACACCTTC
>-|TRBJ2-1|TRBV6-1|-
CASSPDRTPYNEQFF
TGTGCCAGCAGCCCCGACAGGACTCCCTACAATGAGCAGTTCTTC
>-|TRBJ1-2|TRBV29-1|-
CSVVGPGGFYGYTF
TGCAGCGTTGTCGGACCGGGGGGATTCTATGGCTACACCTTC
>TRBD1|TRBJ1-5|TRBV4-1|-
CASSPWDRDNQPQHF
TGCGCCAGCAGCCCCTGGGACAGGGACAATCAGCCCCAGCATTTT
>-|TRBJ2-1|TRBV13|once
CASSLAGKNNEQFF
TGTGCCAGCAGCTTGGCGGGAAAAAACAATGAGCAGTTCTTC
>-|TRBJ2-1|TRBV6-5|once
CASSYSGGASYNEQFF
TGTGCCAGCAGTTACTCTGGGGGAGCGAGCTACAATGAGCAGTTCTTC
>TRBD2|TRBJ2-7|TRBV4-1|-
CASSQGLAGGPYEQYF
TGCGCCAGCAGCCAAGGACTAGCGGGAGGGCCGTACGAGCAGTACTTC
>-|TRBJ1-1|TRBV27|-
CASAVGGRTEAFF
TGTGCCAGCGCCGTGGGAGGGAGAACTGAAGCTTTCTTT